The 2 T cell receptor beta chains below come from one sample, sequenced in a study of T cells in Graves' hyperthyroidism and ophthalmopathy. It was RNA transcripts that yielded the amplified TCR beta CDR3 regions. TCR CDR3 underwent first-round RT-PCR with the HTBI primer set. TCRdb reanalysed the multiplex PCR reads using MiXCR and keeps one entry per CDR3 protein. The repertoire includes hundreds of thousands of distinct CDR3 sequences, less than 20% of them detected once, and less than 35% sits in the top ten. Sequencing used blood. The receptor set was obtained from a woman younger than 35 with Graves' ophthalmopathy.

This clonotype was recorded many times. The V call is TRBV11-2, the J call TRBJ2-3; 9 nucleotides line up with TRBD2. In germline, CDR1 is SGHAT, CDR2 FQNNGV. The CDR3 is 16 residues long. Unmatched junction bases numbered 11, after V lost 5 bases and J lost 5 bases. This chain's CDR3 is CASSLQAGGQGDTQYF. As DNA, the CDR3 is TGTGCCAGCAGCCTACAGGCGGGGGGGCAAGGAGATACGCAGTATTTT.

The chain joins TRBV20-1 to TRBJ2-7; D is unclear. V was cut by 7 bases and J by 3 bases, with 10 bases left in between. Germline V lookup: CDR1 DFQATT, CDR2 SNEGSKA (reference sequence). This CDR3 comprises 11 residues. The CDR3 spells CSGQTNYEQYF. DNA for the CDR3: TGCAGTGGGCAGACGAACTACGAGCAGTACTTC.